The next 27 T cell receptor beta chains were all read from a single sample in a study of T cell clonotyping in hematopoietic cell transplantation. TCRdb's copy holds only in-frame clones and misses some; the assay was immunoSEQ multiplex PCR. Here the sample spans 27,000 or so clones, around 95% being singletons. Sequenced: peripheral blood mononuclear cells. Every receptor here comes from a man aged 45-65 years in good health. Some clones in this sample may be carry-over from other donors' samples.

The CDR3 DNA reads as TGTGCCAGCAGCTTGGACAGGGCTGCCTACGAGCAGTACTTC. Its translation: CASSLDRAAYEQYF. The chain couples TRBV11-1 to TRBJ2-7; TRBD1 matches 8 bases. The CDR3 covers 14 residues. Germline values: CDR1 SGHAT, CDR2 FQDESV (reference sequence). V trimming: 3 bases; J trimming: 2 bases; junction bases outside the gene matches: 3.

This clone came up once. The CDR3 nucleotides read TGTGCCAGCAGCACCAGGACTAGCGGGGGGGCAATCTACAATGAGCAGTTCTTC. Translation: CASSTRTSGGAIYNEQFF. V gene TRBV9 combines with J gene TRBJ2-1; 15 bases map to TRBD2. The length of the CDR3 is 18 residues. V dropped 4 bases and J dropped 3; count of bases not matched to a gene: 8. The germline V gene encodes CDR1 SGDLS and CDR2 YYNGEE. Supplemented by reference TRBV9 and TRBJ2-1, the full variable domain reads DSGVTQTPKHLITATGQRVTLRCSPRSGDLSVYWYQQSLDQGLQFLIQYYNGEERAKGNILERFSAQQFPDLHSELNLSSLELGDSALYFCASSTRTSGGAIYNEQFFGPGTRLTVL.

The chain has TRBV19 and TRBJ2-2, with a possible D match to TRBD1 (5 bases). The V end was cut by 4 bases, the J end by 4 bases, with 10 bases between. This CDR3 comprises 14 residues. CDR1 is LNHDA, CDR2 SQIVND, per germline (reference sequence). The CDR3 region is CASSNSGFTGELFF. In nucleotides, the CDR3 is TGTGCCAGTAGTAATTCAGGGTTCACCGGGGAGCTGTTTTTT.

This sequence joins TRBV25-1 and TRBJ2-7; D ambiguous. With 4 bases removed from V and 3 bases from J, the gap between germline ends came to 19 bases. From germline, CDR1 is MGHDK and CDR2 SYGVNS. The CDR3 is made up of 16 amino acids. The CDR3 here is CASSVGPTTADYEQYF. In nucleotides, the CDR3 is TGTGCCAGCAGTGTTGGACCCACCACAGCCGACTACGAGCAGTACTTC.

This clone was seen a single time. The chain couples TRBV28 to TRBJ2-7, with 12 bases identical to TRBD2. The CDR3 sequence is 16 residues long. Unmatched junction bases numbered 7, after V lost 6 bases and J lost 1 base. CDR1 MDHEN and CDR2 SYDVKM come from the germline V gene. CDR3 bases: TGTGCCAGCAGCCCCCCGGGACTAGCGGGTTCCTACGAGCAGTACTTC. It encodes CASSPPGLAGSYEQYF.

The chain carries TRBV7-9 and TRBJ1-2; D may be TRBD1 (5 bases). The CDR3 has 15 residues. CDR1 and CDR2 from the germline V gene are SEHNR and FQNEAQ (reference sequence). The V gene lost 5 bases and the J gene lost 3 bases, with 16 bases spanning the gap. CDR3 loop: CASSPRGPAHYGYTF. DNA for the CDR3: TGTGCCAGCAGCCCAAGGGGTCCCGCTCACTATGGCTACACCTTC.

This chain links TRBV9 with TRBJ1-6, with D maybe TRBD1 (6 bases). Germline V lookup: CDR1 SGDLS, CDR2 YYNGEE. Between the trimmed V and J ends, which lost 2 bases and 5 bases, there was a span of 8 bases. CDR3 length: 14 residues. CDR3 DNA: TGTGCCAGCAGCGTCCAGGGGAATAATTCACCCCTCCACTTT. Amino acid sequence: CASSVQGNNSPLHF.

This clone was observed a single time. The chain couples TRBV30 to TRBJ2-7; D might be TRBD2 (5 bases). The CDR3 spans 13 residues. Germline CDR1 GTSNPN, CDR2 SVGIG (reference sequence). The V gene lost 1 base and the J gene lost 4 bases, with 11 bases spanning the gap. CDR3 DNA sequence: TGTGCCTGGAGTGGGACTGCGACTTACGAGCAGTACTTC. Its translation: CAWSGTATYEQYF.

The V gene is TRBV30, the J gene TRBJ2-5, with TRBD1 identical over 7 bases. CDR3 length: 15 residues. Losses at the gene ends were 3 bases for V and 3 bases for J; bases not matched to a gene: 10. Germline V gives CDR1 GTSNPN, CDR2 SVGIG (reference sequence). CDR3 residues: CAWRTWDRSKETQYF. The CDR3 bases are TGTGCCTGGAGGACATGGGACAGAAGTAAAGAGACCCAGTACTTC.

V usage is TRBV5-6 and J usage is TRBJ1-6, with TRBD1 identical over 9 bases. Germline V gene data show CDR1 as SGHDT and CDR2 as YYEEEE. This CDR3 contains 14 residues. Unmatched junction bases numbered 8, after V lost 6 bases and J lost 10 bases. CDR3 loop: CASTTGQGQSPLHF. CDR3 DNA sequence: TGTGCCAGCACCACGGGACAGGGACAATCACCCCTCCACTTT.

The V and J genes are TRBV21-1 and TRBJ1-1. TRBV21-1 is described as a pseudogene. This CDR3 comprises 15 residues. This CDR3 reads CASSQKGQLNTEAFF. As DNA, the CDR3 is TGTGCCAGCAGCCAAAAAGGGCAGTTGAACACTGAAGCTTTCTTT.

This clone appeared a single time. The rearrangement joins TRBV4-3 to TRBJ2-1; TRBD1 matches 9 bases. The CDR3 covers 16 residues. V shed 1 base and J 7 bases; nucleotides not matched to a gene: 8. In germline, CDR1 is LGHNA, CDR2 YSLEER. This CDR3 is CASSQGIQGASNEQFF. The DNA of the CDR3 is TGCGCCAGCAGCCAAGGGATACAGGGGGCGAGTAATGAGCAGTTCTTC.

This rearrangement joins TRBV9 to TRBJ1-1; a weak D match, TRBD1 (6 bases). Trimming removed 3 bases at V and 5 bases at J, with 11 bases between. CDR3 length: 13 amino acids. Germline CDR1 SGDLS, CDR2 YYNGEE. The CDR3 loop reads CASSEGVLTEAFF. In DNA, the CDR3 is TGTGCCAGCAGCGAGGGGGTTTTGACTGAAGCTTTCTTT. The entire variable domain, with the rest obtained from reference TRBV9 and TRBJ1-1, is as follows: DSGVTQTPKHLITATGQRVTLRCSPRSGDLSVYWYQQSLDQGLQFLIQYYNGEERAKGNILERFSAQQFPDLHSELNLSSLELGDSALYFCASSEGVLTEAFFGQGTRLTVV.

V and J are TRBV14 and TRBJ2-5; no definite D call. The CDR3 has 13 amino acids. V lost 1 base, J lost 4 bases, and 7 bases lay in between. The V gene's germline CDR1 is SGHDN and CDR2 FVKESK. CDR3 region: CASSQGHAETQYF. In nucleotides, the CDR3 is TGTGCCAGCAGCCAAGGGCACGCAGAGACCCAGTACTTC.

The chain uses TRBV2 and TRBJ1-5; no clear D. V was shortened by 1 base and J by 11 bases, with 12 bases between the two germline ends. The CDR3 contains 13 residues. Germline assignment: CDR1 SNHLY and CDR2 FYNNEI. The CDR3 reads CASSEENLVAQHF. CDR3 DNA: TGTGCCAGCAGTGAAGAGAATTTAGTTGCCCAGCATTTT.

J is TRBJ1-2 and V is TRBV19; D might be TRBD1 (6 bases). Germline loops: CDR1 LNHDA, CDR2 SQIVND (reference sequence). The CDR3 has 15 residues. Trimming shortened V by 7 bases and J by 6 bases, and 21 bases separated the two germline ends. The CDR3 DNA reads TGTGCCAGTACTGGGGATGGTGGGGGCCTGGATGGCTACACCTTC. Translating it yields CASTGDGGGLDGYTF.

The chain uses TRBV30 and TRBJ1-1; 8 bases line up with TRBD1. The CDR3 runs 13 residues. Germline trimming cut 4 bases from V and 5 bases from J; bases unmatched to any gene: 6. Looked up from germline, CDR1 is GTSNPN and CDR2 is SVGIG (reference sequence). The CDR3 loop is CAWNRQGTTEAFF. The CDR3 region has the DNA TGTGCCTGGAACCGACAGGGGACGACTGAAGCTTTCTTT.

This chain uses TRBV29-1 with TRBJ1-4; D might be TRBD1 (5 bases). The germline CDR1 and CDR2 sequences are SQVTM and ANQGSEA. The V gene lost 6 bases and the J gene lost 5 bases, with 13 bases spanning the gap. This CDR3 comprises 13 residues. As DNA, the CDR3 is TGCAGCGTCCGGGACTTGAGGAATGAAAAACTGTTTTTT. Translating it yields CSVRDLRNEKLFF.

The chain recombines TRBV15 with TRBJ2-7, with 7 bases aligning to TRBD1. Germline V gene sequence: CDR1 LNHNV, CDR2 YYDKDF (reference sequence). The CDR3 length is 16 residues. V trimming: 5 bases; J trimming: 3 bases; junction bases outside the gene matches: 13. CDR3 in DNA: TGTGCCACCAGCGGAGGCTTAACAGGGGTTGGCTACGAGCAGTACTTC. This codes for CATSGGLTGVGYEQYF.

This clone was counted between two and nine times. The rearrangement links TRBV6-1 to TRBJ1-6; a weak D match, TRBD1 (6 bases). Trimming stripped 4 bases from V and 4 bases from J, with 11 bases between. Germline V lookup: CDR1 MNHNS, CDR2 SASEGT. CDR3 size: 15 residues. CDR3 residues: CASSGDRPYNSPLHF. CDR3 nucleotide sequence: TGTGCCAGCAGTGGTGACAGGCCGTATAATTCACCCCTCCACTTT.

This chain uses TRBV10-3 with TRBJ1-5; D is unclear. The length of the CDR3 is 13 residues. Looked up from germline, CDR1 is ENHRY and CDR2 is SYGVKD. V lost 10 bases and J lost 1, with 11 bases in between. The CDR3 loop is CATDPDSNQPQHF. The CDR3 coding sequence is TGTGCCACCGACCCGGACAGCAATCAGCCCCAGCATTTT.

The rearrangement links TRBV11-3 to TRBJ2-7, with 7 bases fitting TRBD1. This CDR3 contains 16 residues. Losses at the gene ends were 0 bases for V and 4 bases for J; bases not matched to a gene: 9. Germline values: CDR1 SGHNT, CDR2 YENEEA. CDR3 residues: CASSLEHGQESYEQYF. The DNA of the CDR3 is TGTGCCAGCAGCTTAGAGCACGGACAGGAAAGTTACGAGCAGTACTTC.

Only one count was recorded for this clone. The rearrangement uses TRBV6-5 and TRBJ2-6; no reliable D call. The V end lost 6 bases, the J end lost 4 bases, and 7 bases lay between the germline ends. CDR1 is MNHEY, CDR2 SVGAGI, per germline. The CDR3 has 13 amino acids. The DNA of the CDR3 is TGTGCCAGCAGGGCGGCCGGGGCCAACGTCCTGACTTTC. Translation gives CASRAAGANVLTF.

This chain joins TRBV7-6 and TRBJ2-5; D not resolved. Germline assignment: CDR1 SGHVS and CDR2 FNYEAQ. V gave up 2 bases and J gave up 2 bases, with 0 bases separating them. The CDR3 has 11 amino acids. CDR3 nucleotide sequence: TGTGCCAGCAGCTTACAAGAGACCCAGTACTTC. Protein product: CASSLQETQYF.

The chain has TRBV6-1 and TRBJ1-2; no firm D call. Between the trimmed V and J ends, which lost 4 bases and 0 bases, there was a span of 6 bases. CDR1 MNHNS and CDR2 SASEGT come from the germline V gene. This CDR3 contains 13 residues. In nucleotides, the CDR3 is TGTGCCAGCAGTGCAAACACTAACTATGGCTACACCTTC. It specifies CASSANTNYGYTF.

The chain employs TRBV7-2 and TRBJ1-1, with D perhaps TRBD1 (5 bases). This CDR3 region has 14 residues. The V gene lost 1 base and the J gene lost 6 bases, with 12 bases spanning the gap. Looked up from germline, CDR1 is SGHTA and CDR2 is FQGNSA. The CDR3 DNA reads TGTGCCAGCAGCTTAGTACGAGGGACCGCTGAAGCTTTCTTT. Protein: CASSLVRGTAEAFF.

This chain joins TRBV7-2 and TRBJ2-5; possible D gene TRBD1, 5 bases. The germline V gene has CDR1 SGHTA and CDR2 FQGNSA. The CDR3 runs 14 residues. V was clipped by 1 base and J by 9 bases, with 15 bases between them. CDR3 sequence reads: CASSLGGSLQAQYF. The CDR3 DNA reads TGTGCCAGCAGCTTAGGCGGCTCCCTACAGGCCCAGTACTTC.